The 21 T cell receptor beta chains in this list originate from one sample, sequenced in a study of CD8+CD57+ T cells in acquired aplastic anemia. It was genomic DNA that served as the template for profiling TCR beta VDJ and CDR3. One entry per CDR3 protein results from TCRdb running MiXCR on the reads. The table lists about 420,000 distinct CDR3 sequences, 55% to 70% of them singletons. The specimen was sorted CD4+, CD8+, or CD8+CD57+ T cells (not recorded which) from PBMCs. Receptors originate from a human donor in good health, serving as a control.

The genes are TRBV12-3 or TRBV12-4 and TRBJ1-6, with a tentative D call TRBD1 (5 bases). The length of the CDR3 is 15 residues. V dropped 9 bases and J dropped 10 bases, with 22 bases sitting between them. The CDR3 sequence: CASSPTGGLASPLHF. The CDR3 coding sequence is TGTGCCAGTAGTCCCACGGGGGGTCTTGCATCACCCCTCCACTTT.

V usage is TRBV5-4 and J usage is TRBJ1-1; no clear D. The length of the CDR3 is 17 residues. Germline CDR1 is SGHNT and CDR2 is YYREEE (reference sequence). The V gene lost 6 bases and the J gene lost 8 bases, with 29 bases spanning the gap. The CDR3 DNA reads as TGTGCCAGCACTAGCGGCTACGTAGGACTTTCCTACGCCGAAGCTTTCTTT. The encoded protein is CASTSGYVGLSYAEAFF.

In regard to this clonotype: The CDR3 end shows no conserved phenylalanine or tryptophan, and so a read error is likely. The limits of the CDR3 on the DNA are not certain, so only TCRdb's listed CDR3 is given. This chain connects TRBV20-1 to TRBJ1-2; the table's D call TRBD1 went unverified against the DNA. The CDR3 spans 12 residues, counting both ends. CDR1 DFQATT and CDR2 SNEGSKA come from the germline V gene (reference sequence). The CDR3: CSARSPDRGIDG.

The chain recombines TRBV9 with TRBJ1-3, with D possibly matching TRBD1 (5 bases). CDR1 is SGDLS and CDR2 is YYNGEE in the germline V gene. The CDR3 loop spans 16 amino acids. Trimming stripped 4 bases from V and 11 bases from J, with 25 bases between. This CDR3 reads CASSPGTAEDGHSIYF. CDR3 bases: TGTGCCAGCAGCCCGGGGACTGCAGAGGATGGCCACTCCATATATTTT.

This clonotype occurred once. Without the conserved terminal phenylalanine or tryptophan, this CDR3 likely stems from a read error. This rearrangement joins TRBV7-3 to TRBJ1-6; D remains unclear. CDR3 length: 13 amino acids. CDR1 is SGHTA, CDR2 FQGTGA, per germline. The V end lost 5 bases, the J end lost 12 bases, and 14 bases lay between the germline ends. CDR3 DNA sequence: TGTGCCAGCAGCCCCGAGCCGGATCGACCCCTCCACTAT. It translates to CASSPEPDRPLHY.

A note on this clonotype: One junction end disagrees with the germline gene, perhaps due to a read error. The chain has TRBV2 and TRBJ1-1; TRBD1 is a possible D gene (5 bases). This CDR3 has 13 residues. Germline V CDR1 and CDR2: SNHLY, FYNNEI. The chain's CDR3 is CSARERWDTEAFF. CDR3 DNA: TGCTCCGCCAGGGAACGATGGGACACTGAAGCTTTCTTT.

CDR3 amino acids: CASSRGLAGLNEQFF. CDR3 bases: TGTGCCAGTAGCCGAGGACTAGCGGGGCTCAATGAGCAGTTCTTC. V is TRBV19 and J is TRBJ2-1, with 12 bases fitting TRBD2. This CDR3 is 15 amino acids long. Germline values: CDR1 LNHDA, CDR2 SQIVND (reference sequence). The trim removed 6 bases at V and 6 bases at J, leaving 6 bases unmatched.

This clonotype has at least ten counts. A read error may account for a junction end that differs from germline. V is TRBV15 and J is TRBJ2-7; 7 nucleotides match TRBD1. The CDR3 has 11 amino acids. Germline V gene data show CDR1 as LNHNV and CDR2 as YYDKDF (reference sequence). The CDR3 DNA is TGTGCCACCAGCAGACGGCCAGGGGGAAACTTC. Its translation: CATSRRPGGNF.

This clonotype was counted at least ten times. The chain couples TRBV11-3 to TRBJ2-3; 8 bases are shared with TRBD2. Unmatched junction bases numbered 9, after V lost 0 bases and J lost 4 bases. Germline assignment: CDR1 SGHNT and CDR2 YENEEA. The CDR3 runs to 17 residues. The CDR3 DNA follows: TGTGCCAGCAGCTTAGATCAGGGCGGGGGGTTGGCAGATACGCAGTATTTT. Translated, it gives CASSLDQGGGLADTQYF.

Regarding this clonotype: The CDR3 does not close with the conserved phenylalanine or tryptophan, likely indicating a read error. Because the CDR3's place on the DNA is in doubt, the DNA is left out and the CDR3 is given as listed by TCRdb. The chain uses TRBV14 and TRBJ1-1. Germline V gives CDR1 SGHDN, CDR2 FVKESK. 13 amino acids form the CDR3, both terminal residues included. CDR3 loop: CASSPPGEEGATL.

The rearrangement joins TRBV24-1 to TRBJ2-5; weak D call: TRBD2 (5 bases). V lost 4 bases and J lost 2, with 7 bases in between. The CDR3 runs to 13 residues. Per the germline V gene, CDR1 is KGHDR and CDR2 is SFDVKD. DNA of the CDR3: TGTGCCACCAGTGAATGGGAGCAAGAGACCCAGTACTTC. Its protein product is CATSEWEQETQYF.

CDR3 loop: CASSPPSPGGSTDTQYF. CDR3 DNA: TGTGCCAGCTCACCCCCTAGCCCCGGGGGTAGCACAGATACGCAGTATTTT. This chain joins TRBV6-1 and TRBJ2-3; tentative D call: TRBD2 (6 bases). Trimming left V 8 bases short and J 0 bases short, with 21 bases between. In germline, CDR1 is MNHNS, CDR2 SASEGT. CDR3 size: 17 residues.

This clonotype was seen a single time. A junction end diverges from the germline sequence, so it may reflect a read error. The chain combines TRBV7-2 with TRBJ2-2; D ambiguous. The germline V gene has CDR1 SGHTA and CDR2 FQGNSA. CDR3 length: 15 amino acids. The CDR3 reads CASSSMDRNSGELFF. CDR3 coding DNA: TGTGCCAGCAGCTCAATGGACCGTAACAGCGGGGAGCTGTTTTTT.

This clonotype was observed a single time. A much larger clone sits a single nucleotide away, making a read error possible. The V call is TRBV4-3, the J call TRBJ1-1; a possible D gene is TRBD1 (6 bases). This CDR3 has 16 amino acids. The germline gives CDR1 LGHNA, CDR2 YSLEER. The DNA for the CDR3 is TGCGCCAGCAGCCAAGATTCAGGGGCCCCGAACACTGCAGCTTTCTTT. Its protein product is CASSQDSGAPNTAAFF.

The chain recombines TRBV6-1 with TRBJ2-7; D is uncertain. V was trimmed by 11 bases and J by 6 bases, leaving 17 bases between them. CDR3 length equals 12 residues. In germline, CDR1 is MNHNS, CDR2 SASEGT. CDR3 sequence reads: CAGDAPGGEQYF. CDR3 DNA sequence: TGTGCCGGCGACGCCCCGGGCGGCGAGCAGTACTTC.

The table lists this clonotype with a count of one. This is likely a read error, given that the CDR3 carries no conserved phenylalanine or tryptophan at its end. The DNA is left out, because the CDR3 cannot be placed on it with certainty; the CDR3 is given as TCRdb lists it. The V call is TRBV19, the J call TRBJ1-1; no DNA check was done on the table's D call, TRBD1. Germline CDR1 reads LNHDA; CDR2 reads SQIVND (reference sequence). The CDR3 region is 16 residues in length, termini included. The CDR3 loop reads CASSGTGNQPQHVGFV.

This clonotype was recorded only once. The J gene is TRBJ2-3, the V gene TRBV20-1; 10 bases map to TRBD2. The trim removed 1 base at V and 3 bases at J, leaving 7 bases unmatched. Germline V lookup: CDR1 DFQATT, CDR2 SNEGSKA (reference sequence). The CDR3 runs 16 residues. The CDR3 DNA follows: TGCAGTGCTAGAGGGGGGAGCGGGGGGGTAACAGATACGCAGTATTTT. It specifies CSARGGSGGVTDTQYF.

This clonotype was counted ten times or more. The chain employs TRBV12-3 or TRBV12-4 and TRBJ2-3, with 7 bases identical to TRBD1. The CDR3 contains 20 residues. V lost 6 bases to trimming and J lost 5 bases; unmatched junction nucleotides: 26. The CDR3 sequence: CASSARDRASWSSVQDTQYF. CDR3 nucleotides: TGTGCCAGCAGCGCTCGTGACAGGGCATCTTGGTCGTCGGTGCAAGATACGCAGTATTTT.

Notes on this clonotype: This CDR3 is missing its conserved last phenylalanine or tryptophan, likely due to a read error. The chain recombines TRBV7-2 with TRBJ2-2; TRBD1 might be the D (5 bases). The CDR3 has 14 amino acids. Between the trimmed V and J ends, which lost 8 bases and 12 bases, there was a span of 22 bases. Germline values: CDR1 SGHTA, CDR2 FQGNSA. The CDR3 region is CASQGYPTHPQLFV. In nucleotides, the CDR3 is TGTGCCAGCCAGGGTTACCCCACCCACCCCCAGCTGTTTGTT.

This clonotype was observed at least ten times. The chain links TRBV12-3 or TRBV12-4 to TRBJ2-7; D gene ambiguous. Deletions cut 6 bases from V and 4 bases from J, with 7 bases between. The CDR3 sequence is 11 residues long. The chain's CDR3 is CASSRLYEQYF. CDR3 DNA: TGTGCCAGCAGCCGACTGTACGAGCAGTACTTC.

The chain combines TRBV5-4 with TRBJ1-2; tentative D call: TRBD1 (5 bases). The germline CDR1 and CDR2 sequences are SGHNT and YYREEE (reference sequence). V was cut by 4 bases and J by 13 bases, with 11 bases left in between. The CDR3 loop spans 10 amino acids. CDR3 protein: CASSSTQVTF. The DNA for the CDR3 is TGTGCCAGCAGCAGTACACAGGTCACCTTC.